Shown below are 29 T cell receptor beta chains from a single sample sequenced in a study of CD8+ T cells in alopecia areata. The sequencing template was cDNA reverse transcribed from extracted RNA. Clones were read by immunoSEQ multiplex PCR, and TCRdb kept only the in-frame ones, dropping some. Among 140,000 to 150,000 clones listed, about half were seen once. Sample: CD4+ T cells sorted from blood, taken at week 0. The receptor set was obtained from a human donor with alopecia areata.

This clone was observed a handful of times. The chain couples TRBV29-1 to TRBJ2-5, with 7 bases matching TRBD2. The junction had 7 bases not matched to a gene; V was cut back by 7 bases and J by 5 bases. Germline CDR1 and CDR2: SQVTM and ANQGSEA. The CDR3 length is 12 residues. The CDR3 region has the DNA TGCAGCGCAACAGCGGGATTGGAGACCCAGTACTTC. Its protein product is CSATAGLETQYF.

This clone was detected only a few times. This sequence joins TRBV13 and TRBJ2-3, with D possibly being TRBD1 (6 bases). V was clipped by 5 bases and J by 3 bases, with 15 bases between them. Per the germline V gene, CDR1 is PRHDT and CDR2 is FYEKMQ (reference sequence). The CDR3 sequence is 15 residues long. CDR3 DNA sequence: TGTGCCAGCAGCGACTACAGGGAACGTACAGATACGCAGTATTTT. It yields the protein CASSDYRERTDTQYF. The full variable domain, with the rest looked up from reference TRBV13 and TRBJ2-3, is AAGVIQSPRHLIKEKRETATLKCYPIPRHDTVYWYQQGPGQDPQFLISFYEKMQSDKGSIPDRFSAQQFSDYHSELNMSSLELGDSALYFCASSDYRERTDTQYFGPGTRLTVL.

V and J are TRBV6-5 and TRBJ1-1; D not resolved. This CDR3 comprises 13 residues. The germline CDR1 and CDR2 sequences are MNHEY and SVGAGI. The V end was cut by 6 bases, the J end by 5 bases, with 13 bases between. The CDR3 loop reads CASRDARWTEAFF. For the CDR3, the DNA is TGTGCCAGCAGGGACGCTAGGTGGACTGAAGCTTTCTTT.

This clone came up a few times. The rearrangement links TRBV29-1 to TRBJ2-5; 7 bases fit TRBD1. CDR1 and CDR2 (germline): SQVTM, ANQGSEA. The V and J ends lost 2 bases and 5 bases, in that order; junction bases with no gene match: 2. This CDR3 has 12 residues. CDR3 region: CSVELRGETQYF. The CDR3 DNA sequence: TGCAGCGTTGAACTCAGGGGGGAGACCCAGTACTTC.

This clone was detected only a few times. The chain couples TRBV5-1 to TRBJ1-2; D remains ambiguous. With 3 bases removed from V and 2 bases from J, the gap between germline ends came to 8 bases. Germline CDR1 is SGHRS and CDR2 is YFSETQ. The CDR3 is 13 amino acids. This CDR3 reads CASSWVENYGYTF. The CDR3 DNA is TGCGCCAGCAGCTGGGTCGAGAACTATGGCTACACCTTC.

V usage is TRBV7-6 and J usage is TRBJ2-3; 7 bases line up with TRBD2. CDR3 size: 16 residues. The germline V gene encodes CDR1 SGHVS and CDR2 FNYEAQ. V lost 1 base, J lost 0 bases, and 4 bases stayed unmatched. For the CDR3, the DNA is TGTGCCAGCAGCTTAGATAGCGGGTATAGCACAGATACGCAGTATTTT. Translation gives CASSLDSGYSTDTQYF.

This sequence joins TRBV29-1 and TRBJ2-7; 7 positions agree with TRBD2. This CDR3 has 12 amino acids. The germline gives CDR1 SQVTM, CDR2 ANQGSEA. Trimming cost V 1 base and J 7 bases; bases outside gene matches: 4. CDR3 DNA sequence: TGCAGCGTTGAAGCGAGGCGGGGGGAGCAGTACTTC. This translates into CSVEARRGEQYF.

The CDR3 spells CSVVAGENIQYF. In DNA form, the CDR3 reads TGCAGCGTTGTAGCAGGGGAAAACATTCAGTACTTC. The J gene is TRBJ2-4, the V gene TRBV29-1; D is possibly TRBD1 (6 bases). V gave up 4 bases and J gave up 5 bases, with 9 bases separating them. The CDR3 covers 12 residues. From germline, CDR1 is SQVTM and CDR2 ANQGSEA.

The CDR3 protein is CASSHGGQPQHF. As DNA, the CDR3 is TGTGCCAGTAGCCACGGGGGACAGCCCCAGCATTTT. The chain has TRBV19 and TRBJ1-5, with D perhaps TRBD1 (5 bases). The CDR3 spans 12 residues. Germline-derived CDR1 and CDR2 are LNHDA and SQIVND (reference sequence). V lost 6 bases, J lost 7 bases, and 10 bases lay in between. Full variable domain (outside the CDR3, taken from reference TRBV19 and TRBJ1-5): DGGITQSPKYLFRKEGQNVTLSCEQNLNHDAMYWYRQDPGQGLRLIYYSQIVNDFQKGDIAEGYSVSREKKESFPLTVTSAQKNPTAFYLCASSHGGQPQHFGDGTRLSIL.

This clone was picked up one time. This sequence joins TRBV25-1 and TRBJ2-4, with a weak D call TRBD2 (5 bases). The CDR3 has 14 residues. CDR1 is MGHDK and CDR2 is SYGVNS in the germline V gene. V was pared by 5 bases and J by 1 base, with 9 bases between. The CDR3 is CASSPAGAKNIQYF. The CDR3 coding sequence is TGTGCCAGCAGTCCGGCGGGCGCCAAAAACATTCAGTACTTC. Supplemented by reference TRBV25-1 and TRBJ2-4, the full variable domain reads EADIYQTPRYLVIGTGKKITLECSQTMGHDKMYWYQQDPGMELHLIHYSYGVNSTEKGDLSSESTVSRIRTEHFPLTLESARPSHTSQYLCASSPAGAKNIQYFGAGTRLSVL.

The V call is TRBV7-2, the J call TRBJ2-7, with TRBD2 as a possible D gene (6 bases). This CDR3 contains 15 residues. CDR1 and CDR2 (germline): SGHTA, FQGNSA. Trimming shortened V by 5 bases and J by 3 bases, and 17 bases separated the two germline ends. The CDR3 region is CASSPQGTYIYEQYF. CDR3 bases: TGTGCCAGCAGCCCCCAAGGGACTTATATCTACGAGCAGTACTTC. The complete variable domain, with remaining parts taken from reference TRBV7-2 and TRBJ2-7, reads GAGVSQSPSNKVTEKGKDVELRCDPISGHTALYWYRQSLGQGLEFLIYFQGNSAPDKSGLPSDRFSAERTGGSVSTLTIQRTQQEDSAVYLCASSPQGTYIYEQYFGPGTRLTVT.

V is TRBV4-1 and J is TRBJ2-2; TRBD2 aligns across 9 bases. This CDR3 is 18 amino acids long. V shed 2 bases, J shed 1 base, and the junction held 8 bases outside the gene matches. Germline V gene data show CDR1 as MGHRA and CDR2 as YSYEKL. DNA of the CDR3: TGCGCCAGCAGCCAAAAAAGTAGCGGGAGAGTGAACACCGGGGAGCTGTTTTTT. Protein product: CASSQKSSGRVNTGELFF.

This clone showed up just a few times. This chain joins TRBV6-5 and TRBJ2-7; the D is unclear. V lost 5 bases, J lost 9 bases, and 17 bases lay in between. The CDR3 covers 13 residues. CDR1 is MNHEY and CDR2 is SVGAGI in the germline V gene. The CDR3 sequence is CASSLRTGLVQYF. DNA of the CDR3: TGTGCCAGCAGTCTCCGGACGGGCCTTGTGCAGTACTTC.

The chain employs TRBV5-1 and TRBJ2-5; D unclear. Germline V gene lookup returns CDR1 SGHRS and CDR2 YFSETQ. Trimming removed 4 bases at V and 2 bases at J, with 15 bases between. There are 15 residues in the CDR3. The chain's CDR3 is CASSLDVSTQETQYF. The CDR3 bases are TGCGCCAGCAGCCTGGACGTCTCCACGCAAGAGACCCAGTACTTC.

This clone was counted only a few times. The chain carries TRBV2 and TRBJ1-2; weak D call: TRBD1 (6 bases). Germline-derived CDR1 and CDR2 are SNHLY and FYNNEI. Trimming pared 6 bases from V and 4 bases from J, leaving 9 bases between. CDR3 length: 12 residues. CDR3 region: CASSGQSYGYTF. The CDR3 DNA is TGTGCCAGCAGCGGACAGTCCTATGGCTACACCTTC.

The chain is built from TRBV18 and TRBJ1-5; 10 positions match TRBD1. CDR3 length: 18 amino acids. The V segment lost 4 bases and the J segment 8 bases; nucleotides outside the gene matches: 17. CDR1 and CDR2 from the germline V gene are KGHSH and LQKENI. CDR3: CASSRPRTGTGESEPQHF. The CDR3 DNA follows: TGTGCCAGCTCACGGCCTAGAACCGGGACAGGGGAGTCGGAGCCCCAGCATTTT.

The chain joins TRBV28 to TRBJ1-4; 8 bases are a match to TRBD1. The length of the CDR3 is 13 residues. CDR1 is MDHEN and CDR2 is SYDVKM in the germline V gene. V shed 7 bases, J shed 4 bases, and the junction held 2 bases outside the gene matches. This CDR3 reads CASMGQVNEKLFF. In DNA form, the CDR3 reads TGTGCCAGCATGGGACAGGTTAATGAAAAACTGTTTTTT.

This clone showed up just once. The V call is TRBV30, the J call TRBJ2-4, with TRBD2 matching 11 bases. Losses at the gene ends were 2 bases for V and 0 bases for J; bases not matched to a gene: 6. The CDR3 contains 17 residues. Germline V gives CDR1 GTSNPN, CDR2 SVGIG (reference sequence). The CDR3 loop is CAWSTGTSGLAKNIQYF. The CDR3, as DNA: TGTGCCTGGAGTACCGGGACTAGCGGACTAGCCAAAAACATTCAGTACTTC.

The gene calls are TRBV5-1 and TRBJ2-5; D is perhaps TRBD1 (6 bases). V lost 0 bases and J 10 bases, leaving 10 bases between the germline ends. Germline CDR1 reads SGHRS; CDR2 reads YFSETQ. CDR3 size: 12 residues. The CDR3 sequence is CASSLEKGVQYF. CDR3 nucleotides: TGCGCCAGCAGCTTGGAGAAGGGGGTCCAGTACTTC.

J is TRBJ2-7 and V is TRBV5-1; no definite D call. The V end lost 0 bases, the J end lost 5 bases, and 6 bases lay between the germline ends. Germline V gene lookup returns CDR1 SGHRS and CDR2 YFSETQ. CDR3 size: 12 residues. The CDR3 DNA sequence: TGCGCCAGCAGCTTGGGGCGAAACGAGCAGTACTTC. Translation gives CASSLGRNEQYF. Variable domain in full (rest from reference TRBV5-1 and TRBJ2-7): KAGVTQTPRYLIKTRGQQVTLSCSPISGHRSVSWYQQTPGQGLQFLFEYFSETQRNKGNFPGRFSGRQFSNSRSEMNVSTLELGDSALYLCASSLGRNEQYFGPGTRLTVT.

This clone was counted only a few times. The chain joins TRBV27 to TRBJ2-7; TRBD2 matches 8 bases. This CDR3 region has 13 residues. Germline CDR1 reads MNHEY; CDR2 reads SMNVEV (reference sequence). The V segment lost 8 bases and the J segment 1 base; nucleotides outside the gene matches: 4. CDR3 sequence: CASRRGGSYEQYF. CDR3 sequence (DNA): TGTGCCAGCCGACGCGGGGGGTCCTACGAGCAGTACTTC.

The V gene is TRBV29-1, the J gene TRBJ2-1, with D perhaps given as TRBD1 or TRBD2 (7 bases each). Germline V gene lookup returns CDR1 SQVTM and CDR2 ANQGSEA. The CDR3 has 12 residues. DNA of the CDR3: TGCAGTCAGGGGGGGGCTATTGATGAGCAGTTCTTC. It yields the protein CSQGGAIDEQFF.

This clone was observed a few times. The V and J genes are TRBV7-2 and TRBJ2-4; TRBD2 is a possible D gene (7 bases). Germline V CDR1 and CDR2: SGHTA, FQGNSA. Trimming cost V 5 bases and J 5 bases, with 13 bases left between them. The CDR3 has 14 amino acids. CDR3 in DNA: TGTGCCAGCAGCCTACTAGGGGGGGAAAACATTCAGTACTTC. Translated, it gives CASSLLGGENIQYF.

The chain joins TRBV28 to TRBJ1-1; 7 bases map to TRBD1. Germline CDR1 reads MDHEN; CDR2 reads SYDVKM. The CDR3 loop spans 12 amino acids. J lost 8 bases, V lost 6 bases, and 6 bases had no gene match. This CDR3 reads CASRRQGTEAFF. As DNA, the CDR3 is TGTGCCAGCAGAAGACAGGGAACCGAAGCTTTCTTT.

V and J are TRBV29-1 and TRBJ1-1, with TRBD1 identical over 10 bases. J was trimmed by 5 bases and V by 5 bases; bases with no gene match: 8. The germline gives CDR1 SQVTM, CDR2 ANQGSEA. This CDR3 has 14 residues. CDR3 nucleotides: TGCAGCGTTTTGACAGGGGGCGCCGGGACTGAAGCTTTCTTT. Protein: CSVLTGGAGTEAFF.

There are a few counts of this clone. This chain connects TRBV29-1 to TRBJ2-1, with D perhaps assigned TRBD1 or TRBD2 (6 bases each). The CDR3 sequence is 14 residues long. V lost 6 bases and J lost 0, with 12 bases in between. CDR1 and CDR2 (germline): SQVTM, ANQGSEA. This CDR3 reads CSVGGASSYNEQFF. The DNA for the CDR3 is TGCAGCGTGGGGGGCGCGAGCTCCTACAATGAGCAGTTCTTC.

The chain employs TRBV5-1 and TRBJ2-1, with unresolved D. The length of the CDR3 is 15 residues. Germline loops: CDR1 SGHRS, CDR2 YFSETQ. With 3 bases removed from V and 4 bases from J, the gap between germline ends came to 14 bases. CDR3 DNA sequence: TGCGCCAGCAGCTGGACGACTGGGCAGTACAATGAGCAGTTCTTC. This gives the protein CASSWTTGQYNEQFF.

The V and J genes are TRBV29-1 and TRBJ1-4; D call uncertain. V lost 5 bases to trimming and J lost 5 bases, with 12 bases between them. This CDR3 comprises 13 residues. In germline, CDR1 is SQVTM, CDR2 ANQGSEA. For the CDR3, the DNA is TGCAGCGTTTCACGGAATCTCAATGAAAAACTGTTTTTT. Translating it yields CSVSRNLNEKLFF.

In the case of this clone: Other DNA sequences within the sample encode an identical CDR3. The chain recombines TRBV28 with TRBJ2-7, with TRBD2 matching 11 bases. Germline loops: CDR1 MDHEN, CDR2 SYDVKM. CDR3 size: 15 residues. J lost 2 bases, V lost 5 bases, and 5 bases had no gene match. The CDR3 loop is CASSPGLAGTYEQYF. The CDR3 nucleotides are TGTGCCAGCAGTCCCGGACTAGCGGGCACCTACGAGCAGTACTTC. The whole variable domain, filled in from reference TRBV28 and TRBJ2-7, reads DVKVTQSSRYLVKRTGEKVFLECVQDMDHENMFWYRQDPGLGLRLIYFSYDVKMKEKGDIPEGYSVSREKKERFSLILESASTNQTSMYLCASSPGLAGTYEQYFGPGTRLTVT.